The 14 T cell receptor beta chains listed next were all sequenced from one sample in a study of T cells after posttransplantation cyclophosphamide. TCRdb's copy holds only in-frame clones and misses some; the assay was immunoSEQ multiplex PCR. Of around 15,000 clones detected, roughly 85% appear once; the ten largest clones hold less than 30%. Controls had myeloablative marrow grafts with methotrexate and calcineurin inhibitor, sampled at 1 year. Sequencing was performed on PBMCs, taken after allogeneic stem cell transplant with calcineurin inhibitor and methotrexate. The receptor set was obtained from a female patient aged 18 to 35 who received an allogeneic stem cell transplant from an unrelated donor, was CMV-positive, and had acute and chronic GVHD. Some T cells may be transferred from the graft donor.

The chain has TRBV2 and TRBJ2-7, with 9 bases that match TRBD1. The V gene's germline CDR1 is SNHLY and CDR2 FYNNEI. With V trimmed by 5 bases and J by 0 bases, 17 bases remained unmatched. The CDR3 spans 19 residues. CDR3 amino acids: CASSPIRDRVLPSSYEQYF. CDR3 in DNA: TGTGCCAGCAGTCCGATACGGGACAGGGTCCTCCCAAGCTCCTACGAGCAGTACTTC.

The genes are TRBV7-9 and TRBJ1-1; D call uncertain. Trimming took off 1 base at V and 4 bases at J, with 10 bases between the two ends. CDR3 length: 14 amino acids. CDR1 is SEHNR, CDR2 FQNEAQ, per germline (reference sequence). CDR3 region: CASSLVLAGTEAFF. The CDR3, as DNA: TGTGCCAGCAGCTTAGTTTTGGCAGGCACTGAAGCTTTCTTT.

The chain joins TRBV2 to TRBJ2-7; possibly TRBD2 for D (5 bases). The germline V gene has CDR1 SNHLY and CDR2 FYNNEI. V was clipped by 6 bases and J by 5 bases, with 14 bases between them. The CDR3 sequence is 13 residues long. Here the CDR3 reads CASSSLPGNEQYF. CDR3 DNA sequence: TGTGCCAGCAGCTCCCTCCCCGGGAACGAGCAGTACTTC.

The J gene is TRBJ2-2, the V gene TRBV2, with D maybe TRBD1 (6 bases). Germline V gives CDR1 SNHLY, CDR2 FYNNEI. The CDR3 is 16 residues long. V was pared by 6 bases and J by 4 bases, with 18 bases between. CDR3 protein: CASRARGQTVTGELFF. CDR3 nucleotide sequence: TGTGCCAGCAGGGCCCGCGGACAGACCGTCACCGGGGAGCTGTTTTTT.

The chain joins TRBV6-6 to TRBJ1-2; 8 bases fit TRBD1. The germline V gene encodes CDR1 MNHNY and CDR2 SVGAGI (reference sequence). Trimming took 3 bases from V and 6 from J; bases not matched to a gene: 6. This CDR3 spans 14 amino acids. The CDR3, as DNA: TGTGCCAGCAGTTATGACAGGGGAGGTAATGGCTACACCTTC. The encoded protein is CASSYDRGGNGYTF.

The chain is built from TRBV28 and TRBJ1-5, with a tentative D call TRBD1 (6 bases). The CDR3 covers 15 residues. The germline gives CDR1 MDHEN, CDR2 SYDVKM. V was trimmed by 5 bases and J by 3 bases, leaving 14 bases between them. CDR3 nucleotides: TGTGCCAGCAGTGTAACACAGGGTTCCAATCAGCCCCAGCATTTT. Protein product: CASSVTQGSNQPQHF.

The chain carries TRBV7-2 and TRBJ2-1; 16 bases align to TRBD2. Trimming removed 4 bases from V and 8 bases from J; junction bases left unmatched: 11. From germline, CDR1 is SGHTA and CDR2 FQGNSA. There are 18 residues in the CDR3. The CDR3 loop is CASSYRGGLAGGYDEQFF. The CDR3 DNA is TGTGCCAGCAGCTACCGGGGGGGACTAGCGGGAGGGTACGATGAGCAGTTCTTC.

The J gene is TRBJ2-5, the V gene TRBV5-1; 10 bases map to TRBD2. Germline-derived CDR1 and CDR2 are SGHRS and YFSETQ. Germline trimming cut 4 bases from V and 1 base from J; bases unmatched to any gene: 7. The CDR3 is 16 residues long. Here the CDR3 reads CASSILAGIGQETQYF. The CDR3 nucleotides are TGCGCCAGCAGCATACTAGCGGGAATCGGCCAAGAGACCCAGTACTTC.

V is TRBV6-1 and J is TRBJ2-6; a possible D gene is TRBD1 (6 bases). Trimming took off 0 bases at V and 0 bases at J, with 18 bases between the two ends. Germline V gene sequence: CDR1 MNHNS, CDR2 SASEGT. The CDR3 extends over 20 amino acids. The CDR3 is CASSEARGLAVYSGANVLTF. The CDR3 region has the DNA TGTGCCAGCAGTGAAGCGAGGGGGTTGGCTGTCTACTCTGGGGCCAACGTCCTGACTTTC.

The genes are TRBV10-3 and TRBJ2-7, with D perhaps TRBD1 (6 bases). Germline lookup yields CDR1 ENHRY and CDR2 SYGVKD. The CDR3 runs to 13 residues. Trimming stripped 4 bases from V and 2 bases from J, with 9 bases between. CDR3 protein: CAISGDNPYEQYF. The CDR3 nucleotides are TGTGCCATCAGTGGGGACAACCCCTACGAGCAGTACTTC.

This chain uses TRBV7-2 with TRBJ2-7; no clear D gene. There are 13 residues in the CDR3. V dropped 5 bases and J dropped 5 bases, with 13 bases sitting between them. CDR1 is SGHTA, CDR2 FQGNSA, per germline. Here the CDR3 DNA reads TGTGCCAGCAGCCCCGCTTCTCGAGACGAGCAGTACTTC. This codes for CASSPASRDEQYF.

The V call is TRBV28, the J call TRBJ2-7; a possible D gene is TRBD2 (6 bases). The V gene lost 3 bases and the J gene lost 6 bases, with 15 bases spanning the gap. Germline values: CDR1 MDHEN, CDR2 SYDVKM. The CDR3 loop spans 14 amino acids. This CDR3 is CASSFGTPSGEQYF. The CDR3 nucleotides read TGTGCCAGCAGTTTCGGGACTCCCTCTGGCGAGCAGTACTTC.

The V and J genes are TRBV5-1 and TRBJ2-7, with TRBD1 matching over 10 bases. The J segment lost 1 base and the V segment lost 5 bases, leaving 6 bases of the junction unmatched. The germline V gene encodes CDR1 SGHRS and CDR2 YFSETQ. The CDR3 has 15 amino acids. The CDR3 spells CASSLGTGASYEQYF. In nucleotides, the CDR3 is TGCGCCAGCAGTTTAGGGACAGGGGCTTCCTACGAGCAGTACTTC.

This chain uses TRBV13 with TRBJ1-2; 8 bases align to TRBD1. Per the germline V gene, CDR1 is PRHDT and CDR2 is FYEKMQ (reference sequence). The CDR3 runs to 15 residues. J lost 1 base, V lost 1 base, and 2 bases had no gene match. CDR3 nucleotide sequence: TGTGCCAGCAGCTTAGCAGGACAGGGTAACTATGGCTACACCTTC. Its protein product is CASSLAGQGNYGYTF.